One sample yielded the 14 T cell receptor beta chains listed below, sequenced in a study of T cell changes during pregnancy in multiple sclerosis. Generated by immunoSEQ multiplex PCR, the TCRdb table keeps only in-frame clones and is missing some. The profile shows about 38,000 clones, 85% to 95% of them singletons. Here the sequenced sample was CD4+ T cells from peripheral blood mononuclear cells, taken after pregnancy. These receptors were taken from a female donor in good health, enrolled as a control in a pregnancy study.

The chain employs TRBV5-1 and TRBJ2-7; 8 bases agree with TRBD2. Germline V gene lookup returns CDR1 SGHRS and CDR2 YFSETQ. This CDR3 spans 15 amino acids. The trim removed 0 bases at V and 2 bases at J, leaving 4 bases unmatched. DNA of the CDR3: TGCGCCAGCAGCTTGGCCGCGGGGGGTGCCTACGAGCAGTACTTC. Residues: CASSLAAGGAYEQYF.

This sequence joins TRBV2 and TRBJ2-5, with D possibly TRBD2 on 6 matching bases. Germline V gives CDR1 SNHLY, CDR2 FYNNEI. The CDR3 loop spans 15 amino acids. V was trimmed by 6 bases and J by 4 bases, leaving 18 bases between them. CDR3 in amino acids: CASRPPGLSRETQYF. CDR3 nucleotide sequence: TGTGCCAGCAGGCCTCCGGGACTCAGCCGAGAGACCCAGTACTTC.

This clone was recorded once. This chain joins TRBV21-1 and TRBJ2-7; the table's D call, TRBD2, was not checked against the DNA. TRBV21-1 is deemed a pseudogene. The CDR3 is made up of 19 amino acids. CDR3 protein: CASSKNGLPTAIFSYEQYF. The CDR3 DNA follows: TGTGCCAGCAGCAAAAATGGACTACCAACGGCCATCTTCTCCTACGAGCAGTACTTC.

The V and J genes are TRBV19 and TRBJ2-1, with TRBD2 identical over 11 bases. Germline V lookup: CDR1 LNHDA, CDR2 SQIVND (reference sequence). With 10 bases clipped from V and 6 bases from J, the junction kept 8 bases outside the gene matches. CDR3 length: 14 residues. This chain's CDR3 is CAIGTSGRTNEQFF. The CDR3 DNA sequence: TGTGCCATTGGGACTAGCGGTCGGACCAATGAGCAGTTCTTC.

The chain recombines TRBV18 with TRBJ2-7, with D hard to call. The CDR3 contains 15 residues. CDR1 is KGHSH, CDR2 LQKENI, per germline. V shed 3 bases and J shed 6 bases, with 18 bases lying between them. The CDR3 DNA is TGTGCCAGCTCACCGCTCGACTCCTTCCCAGTCGAGCAGTACTTC. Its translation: CASSPLDSFPVEQYF.

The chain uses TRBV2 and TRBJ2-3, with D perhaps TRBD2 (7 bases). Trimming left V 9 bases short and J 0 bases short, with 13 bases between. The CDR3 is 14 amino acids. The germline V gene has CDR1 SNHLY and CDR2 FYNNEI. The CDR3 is CARGGVLSTDTQYF. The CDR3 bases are TGTGCCAGAGGGGGGGTTTTGAGCACAGATACGCAGTATTTT.

CDR3 coding DNA: TGTGCCAGCAGCCGCACAGGGTCCGGAAACACCATATATTTT. Translating it yields CASSRTGSGNTIYF. This sequence joins TRBV14 and TRBJ1-3; possible D gene TRBD1, 6 bases. This CDR3 has 14 amino acids. V was clipped by 4 bases and J by 4 bases, with 11 bases between them. Germline values: CDR1 SGHDN, CDR2 FVKESK. Complete variable domain (other parts from reference TRBV14 and TRBJ1-3): EAGVTQFPSHSVIEKGQTVTLRCDPISGHDNLYWYRRVMGKEIKFLLHFVKESKQDESGMPNNRFLAERTGGTYSTLKVQPAELEDSGVYFCASSRTGSGNTIYFGEGSWLTVV.

The CDR3, as DNA: TGTGCCAGCCGTACCGGGACAGGGTCTGAAAAACTGTTTTTT. This codes for CASRTGTGSEKLFF. The V and J genes are TRBV6-1 and TRBJ1-4; 9 bases line up with TRBD1. This CDR3 region has 14 residues. V dropped 8 bases and J dropped 7; count of bases not matched to a gene: 8. Looked up from germline, CDR1 is MNHNS and CDR2 is SASEGT.

The CDR3: CASSPQGAASGNTIYF. The DNA for the CDR3 is TGTGCCAGCTCACCACAGGGGGCTGCGTCTGGAAACACCATATATTTT. The J gene is TRBJ1-3, the V gene TRBV18; TRBD1 aligns across 7 bases. Trimming at V came to 1 base and at J to 1 base, leaving 4 bases not matched to a gene. The CDR3 spans 16 residues. Germline values: CDR1 KGHSH, CDR2 LQKENI.

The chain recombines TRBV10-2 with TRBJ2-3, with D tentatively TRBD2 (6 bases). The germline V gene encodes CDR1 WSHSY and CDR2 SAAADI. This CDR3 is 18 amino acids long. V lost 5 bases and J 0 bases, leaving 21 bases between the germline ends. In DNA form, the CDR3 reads TGCGCCAGCAGTCCCCCTGGGGTGCGGGGCCCTAGCACAGATACGCAGTATTTT. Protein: CASSPPGVRGPSTDTQYF.

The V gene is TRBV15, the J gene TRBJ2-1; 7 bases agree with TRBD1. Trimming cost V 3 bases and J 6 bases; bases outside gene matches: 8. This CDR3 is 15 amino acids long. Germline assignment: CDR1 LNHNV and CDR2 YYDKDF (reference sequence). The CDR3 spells CATSSDRERFNEQFF. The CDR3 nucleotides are TGTGCCACCAGCAGCGACAGGGAAAGGTTCAATGAGCAGTTCTTC.

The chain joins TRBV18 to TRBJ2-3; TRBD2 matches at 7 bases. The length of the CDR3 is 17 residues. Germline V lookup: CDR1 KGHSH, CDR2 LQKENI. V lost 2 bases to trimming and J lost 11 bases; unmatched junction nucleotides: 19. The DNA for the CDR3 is TGTGCCAGCTCACCAGGTAGCGGGTCGTCAGGTAAAGCTAAGCAGTATTTT. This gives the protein CASSPGSGSSGKAKQYF.

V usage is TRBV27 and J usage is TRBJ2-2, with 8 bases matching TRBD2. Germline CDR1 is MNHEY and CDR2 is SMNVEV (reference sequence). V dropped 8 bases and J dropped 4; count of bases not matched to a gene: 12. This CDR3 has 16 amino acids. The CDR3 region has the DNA TGTGCCAGCCACTCGACGGGGGGGCTTATCACCGGGGAGCTGTTTTTT. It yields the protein CASHSTGGLITGELFF.

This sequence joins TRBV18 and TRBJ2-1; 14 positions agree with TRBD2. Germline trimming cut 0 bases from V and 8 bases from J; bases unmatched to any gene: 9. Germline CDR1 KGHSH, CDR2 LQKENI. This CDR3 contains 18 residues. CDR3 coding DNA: TGTGCCAGCTCACCACCTACAGGACTAGCGGGAGGACGGGATGAGCAGTTCTTC. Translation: CASSPPTGLAGGRDEQFF.